This TCR beta chain emerged from a study of shared clonotypes between healthy human individuals. Turning to the study itself: There were three CD4 naive, three CD4 memory, two CD8 naive and one CD8 memory plates per donor.

CD45RO-negative, CCR7-selected cells formed the naive CD8 fraction, which excluded terminally differentiated effector memory CD45RA+ cells. Clones were read by immunoSEQ multiplex PCR, and TCRdb kept only the in-frame ones, dropping some. The profile covers some 2 million clones, with about 95% appearing a single time and 1% to 1.3% taken by the ten largest. Study-level results: Sharing across four donors was seen in around 5% of naive CD4 clonotypes. With few donors, the genetic and exposure-history diversity represented was limited. Clonotypes shared by all four donors outscored non-shared clonotypes in generation probability.

The germline CDR1 and CDR2 sequences are MNHEY and SMNVEV (reference sequence). The CDR3 totals 15 residues. Trimming removed 1 base from V and 6 bases from J, with 12 bases in between. This clone showed up just once. Its target is not known. The sequence derives from a man between 18 and 29 years old in good health. The sample comprised naive CD8+ T cells sorted from blood. The chain couples TRBV27 to TRBJ2-2, with a possible D match to TRBD2 (5 bases). The CDR3 DNA reads TGTGCCAGCAGTTTATTTCGGGGTCTAGCCGGGGAGCTGTTTTTT. This sequence encodes CASSLFRGLAGELFF.